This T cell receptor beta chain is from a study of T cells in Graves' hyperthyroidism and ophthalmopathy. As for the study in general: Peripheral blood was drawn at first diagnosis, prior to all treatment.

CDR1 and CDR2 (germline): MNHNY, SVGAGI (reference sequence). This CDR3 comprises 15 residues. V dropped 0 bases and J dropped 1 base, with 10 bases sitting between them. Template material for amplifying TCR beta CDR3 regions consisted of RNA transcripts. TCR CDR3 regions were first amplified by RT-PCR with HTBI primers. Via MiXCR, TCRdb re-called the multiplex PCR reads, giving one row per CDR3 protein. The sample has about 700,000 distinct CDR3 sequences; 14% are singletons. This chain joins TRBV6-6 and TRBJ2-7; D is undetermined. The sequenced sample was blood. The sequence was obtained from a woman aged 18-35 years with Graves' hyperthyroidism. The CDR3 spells CASSYSSTVSYEQYF. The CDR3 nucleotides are TGTGCCAGCAGTTACTCGAGTACAGTTTCCTACGAGCAGTACTTC.